Below, 9 T cell receptor beta chains from the same sample are listed, as sequenced in a study of cytomegalovirus exposure and HLA in healthy donors. Researchers ran the PCR with 60 Vbeta and 13 Jbeta primers. The repertoire was sequenced with immunoSEQ multiplex PCR; TCRdb's copy has only in-frame clones and lacks some. The sample has about 200,000 clones; around 80% are singletons. Source material: PBMCs. The receptor set was obtained from a girl aged 2 to 10 in good health and CMV-seronegative.

This clone came up a few times. The chain uses TRBV7-2 and TRBJ2-1; TRBD1 matches at 7 bases. The length of the CDR3 is 15 residues. V shed 5 bases, J shed 9 bases, and the junction held 13 bases outside the gene matches. Germline V CDR1 and CDR2: SGHTA, FQGNSA. CDR3: CASSPDIRGQSEQFF. CDR3 coding DNA: TGTGCCAGCAGCCCCGATATTAGGGGGCAAAGTGAGCAGTTCTTC.

The chain has TRBV10-1 and TRBJ1-5; D call uncertain. Germline assignment: CDR1 WNHNN and CDR2 SYGVQD (reference sequence). CDR3 length: 13 amino acids. Trimming pared 5 bases from V and 5 bases from J, leaving 10 bases between. DNA for the CDR3: TGCGCCAGCAGTCCTGACACCCATCAGCCCCAGCATTTT. This sequence encodes CASSPDTHQPQHF.

The V and J genes are TRBV11-3 and TRBJ2-1, with 8 bases fitting TRBD2. V trimming: 0 bases; J trimming: 2 bases; junction bases outside the gene matches: 3. Germline V lookup: CDR1 SGHNT, CDR2 YENEEA. The CDR3 loop spans 16 amino acids. CDR3 nucleotide sequence: TGTGCCAGCAGCTTAGAACCGGGAGGGACCTACAATGAGCAGTTCTTC. Encoded protein: CASSLEPGGTYNEQFF. Using reference TRBV11-3 and TRBJ2-1 for the parts outside the CDR3, the full variable domain is EAGVVQSPRYKIIEKKQPVAFWCNPISGHNTLYWYLQNLGQGPELLIRYENEEAVDDSQLPKDRFSAERLKGVDSTLKIQPAELGDSAVYLCASSLEPGGTYNEQFFGPGTRLTVL.

This sequence joins TRBV27 and TRBJ2-1; TRBD2 aligns across 11 bases. This CDR3 is built from 15 residues. J gave up 4 bases and V 7 bases, and 6 bases lay outside the gene matches. Germline CDR1 and CDR2: MNHEY and SMNVEV (reference sequence). The CDR3 loop is CASNKGTSGYNEQFF. The DNA of the CDR3 is TGTGCCAGCAATAAGGGGACTAGCGGTTACAATGAGCAGTTCTTC.

This clone came up once. The V gene is TRBV6-1, the J gene TRBJ1-1; TRBD1 matches 7 bases. The CDR3 has 14 residues. Germline trimming cut 4 bases from V and 2 bases from J; bases unmatched to any gene: 4. Germline CDR1 reads MNHNS; CDR2 reads SASEGT. CDR3 DNA sequence: TGTGCCAGCAGTGTGAGACAGGGCAACACTGAAGCTTTCTTT. Protein product: CASSVRQGNTEAFF.

The J gene is TRBJ2-3, the V gene TRBV5-1, with 10 bases lining up with TRBD2. The length of the CDR3 is 18 residues. The V segment lost 0 bases and the J segment 5 bases; nucleotides outside the gene matches: 12. CDR1 and CDR2 (germline): SGHRS, YFSETQ. The CDR3 DNA reads as TGCGCCAGCAGCTTGGAGGTGAGCGGGGGGGCCTCTGGAGATACGCAGTATTTT. Encoded protein: CASSLEVSGGASGDTQYF. Variable domain in full (rest from reference TRBV5-1 and TRBJ2-3): KAGVTQTPRYLIKTRGQQVTLSCSPISGHRSVSWYQQTPGQGLQFLFEYFSETQRNKGNFPGRFSGRQFSNSRSEMNVSTLELGDSALYLCASSLEVSGGASGDTQYFGPGTRLTVL.

The table lists this clone with a few counts. The V and J genes are TRBV9 and TRBJ2-2, with 9 positions matching TRBD2. CDR1 SGDLS and CDR2 YYNGEE come from the germline V gene. With V trimmed by 4 bases and J by 4 bases, 14 bases remained unmatched. CDR3 length equals 18 residues. CDR3 DNA sequence: TGTGCCAGCAGCTCCTCCGGTCGGCTAGCGGGGCTCACCGGGGAGCTGTTTTTT. Protein sequence: CASSSSGRLAGLTGELFF.

The chain joins TRBV7-9 to TRBJ1-2; 8 bases are shared with TRBD1. V trimming: 5 bases; J trimming: 2 bases; junction bases outside the gene matches: 13. This CDR3 is built from 17 residues. Germline V lookup: CDR1 SEHNR, CDR2 FQNEAQ (reference sequence). The chain's CDR3 is CASSPQMNPGGNYGYTF. Written as DNA, the CDR3 is TGTGCCAGCAGCCCCCAGATGAATCCAGGGGGCAACTATGGCTACACCTTC.

Points on this clone: Germline is not matched at one junction end, which may reflect a read error. The chain uses TRBV30 and TRBJ2-2, with TRBD2 matching over 7 bases. CDR1 is GTSNPN, CDR2 SVGIG, per germline (reference sequence). The CDR3 is made up of 11 amino acids. The CDR3 DNA is TGTGCCGGGAGGGTCGGCGGGGAGCTGTTTTTT. It encodes CAGRVGGELFF.